This T cell receptor (beta chain) was retrieved from a study of monozygotic twins with inflammatory bowel disease. Study observations and caveats: Some repertoire variability may stem from patients' differing immunosuppressive treatments. The data gave no support to a single strong IBD-associated signal or clonotype.

The CDR3 has 15 residues. UMIs incorporating a 6-nucleotide sample barcode were appended by means of template switching. Reprocessing the 5' RACE reads, TCRdb reports a single entry for every CDR3 protein and omits DNA. In all, the sample yields more than 300,000 distinct CDR3 sequences. In the case of this clonotype: Its matching antigen is unknown.

The rearrangement joins TRBV12-3 or TRBV12-4 to TRBJ1-6; TCRdb indicates TRBD1, and absent DNA this call remains unverified. What was sequenced was blood. The TCR sequence derives from a human donor with ulcerative colitis or Crohn's disease, or a healthy co-twin of an affected twin (not recorded which). The chain's CDR3 is CASSPQGQGLSPLHF.